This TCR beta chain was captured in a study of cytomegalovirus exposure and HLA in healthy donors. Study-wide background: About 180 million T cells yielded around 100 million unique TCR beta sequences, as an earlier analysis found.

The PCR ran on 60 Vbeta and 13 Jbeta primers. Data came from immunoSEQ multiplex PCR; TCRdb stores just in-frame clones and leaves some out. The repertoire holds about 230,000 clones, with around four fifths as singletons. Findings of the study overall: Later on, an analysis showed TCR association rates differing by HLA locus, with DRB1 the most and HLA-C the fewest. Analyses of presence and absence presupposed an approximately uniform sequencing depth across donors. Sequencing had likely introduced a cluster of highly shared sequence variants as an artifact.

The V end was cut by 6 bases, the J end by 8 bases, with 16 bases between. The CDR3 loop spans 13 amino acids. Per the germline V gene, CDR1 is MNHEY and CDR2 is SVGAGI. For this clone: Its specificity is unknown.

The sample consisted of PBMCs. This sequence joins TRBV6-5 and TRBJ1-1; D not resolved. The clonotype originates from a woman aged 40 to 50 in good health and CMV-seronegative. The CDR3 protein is CASSFSLTGEAFF. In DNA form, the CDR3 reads TGTGCCAGCAGCTTTTCTCTTACGGGGGAAGCTTTCTTT.